These T cell receptor beta chains were read from a single sample in a study of T cell responses to AZD1222 COVID-19 vaccine. Sequenced by immunoSEQ multiplex PCR; TCRdb stores in-frame clones only, minus some. The sample has 100,000 to 140,000 clones; about 85% are singletons. This sample comprised peripheral blood, obtained 28 days after the second AZD1222 dose. The receptors derive from an adult who received the AZD1222 COVID-19 vaccine. CDR3s include the opening cysteine and the closing phenylalanine or tryptophan. Each record gives: CDR3 protein, CDR3 DNA, D gene, clone size, V gene, J gene. A D gene is named only where the DNA matches it firmly. The size of a clone is reported for some rows only, either as once, few or many, or as a class for expanded clones.

CSLRPSPSNEQFF	TGCAGCTTACGGCCTAGCCCGAGCAATGAGCAGTTCTTC	NA	once	TRBV29-1	TRBJ2-1
CASSLGQGGYEQYF	TGTGCCAGCTCACTGGGACAGGGAGGGTACGAGCAGTACTTC	TRBD1	NA	TRBV18	TRBJ2-7
CAWDLWRYNSRANVLTF	TGTGCCTGGGATCTGTGGCGTTATAACAGTCGGGCCAACGTCCTGACTTTC	NA	NA	TRBV30	TRBJ2-6
CASSPLAWGNQPQHF	TGTGCCAGCAGCCCCTTGGCTTGGGGCAATCAGCCCCAGCATTTT	NA	many	TRBV6-5	TRBJ1-5
CASSPAASTDTQYF	TGTGCCAGCAGCCCCGCGGCTAGCACAGATACGCAGTATTTT	NA	NA	TRBV5-5	TRBJ2-3
CASRGDGTKAFF	TGTGCCAGCAGAGGAGACGGGACAAAAGCTTTCTTT	NA	once	TRBV5-5	TRBJ1-1
CASSQEKSNSPLHF	TGTGCCAGCAGCCAAGAGAAGTCCAATTCACCCCTCCACTTT	NA	NA	TRBV4-2	TRBJ1-6
CASSYGSSTDTQYF	TGCGCCAGCAGCTACGGCTCTAGCACAGATACGCAGTATTTT	NA	NA	TRBV5-1	TRBJ2-3
CASSLRGSGNTIYF	TGTGCCAGCAGTCTACGAGGCTCTGGAAACACCATATATTTT	NA	NA	TRBV27	TRBJ1-3
CASSMGTGRDTQYF	TGTGCCAGTAGTATGGGCACAGGCAGGGATACGCAGTATTTT	NA	NA	TRBV19	TRBJ2-3
CASSESTADNEKLFF	TGCGCCAGCAGTGAGTCGACAGCGGATAATGAAAAACTGTTTTTT	NA	NA	TRBV10-1	TRBJ1-4
CASSPGADQPQHF	TGTGCCAGCTCACCTGGGGCGGATCAGCCCCAGCATTTT	NA	NA	TRBV18	TRBJ1-5
CASSQDVGHFGNTIYF	TGTGCCAGCAGCCAAGATGTGGGCCATTTTGGAAACACCATATATTTT	NA	NA	TRBV14	TRBJ1-3
CASSLWTSGGAVTDTQYF	TGTGCCAGCAGCTTATGGACTAGCGGGGGGGCCGTAACAGATACGCAGTATTTT	TRBD2	once	TRBV7-3	TRBJ2-3
CASSPGTGGSNEQFF	TGTGCCAGCAGCCCGGGAACAGGGGGATCTAATGAGCAGTTCTTC	TRBD1	NA	TRBV5-4	TRBJ2-1
CASSPWTWVEQYF	TGTGCCAGCAGCCCATGGACGTGGGTCGAGCAGTACTTC	NA	NA	TRBV14	TRBJ2-7
CASSATGVETEAFF	TGTGCCAGCAGCGCGACAGGGGTGGAGACTGAAGCTTTCTTT	TRBD1	NA	TRBV4-2	TRBJ1-1
CASSRGGSGNTIYF	TGTGCCAGTAGTCGTGGCGGATCTGGAAACACCATATATTTT	NA	once	TRBV19	TRBJ1-3
CASSESVGDGYNEQFF	TGTGCCAGCAGTGAATCGGTAGGGGACGGGTACAATGAGCAGTTCTTC	NA	NA	TRBV25-1	TRBJ2-1
CASSLLGSGQPQHF	TGTGCCAGCAGCTTGCTGGGAAGTGGTCAGCCCCAGCATTTT	NA	NA	TRBV5-4	TRBJ1-5
CASSPSSGNYGYTF	TGCGCCAGCAGCCCCTCGTCAGGGAACTATGGCTACACCTTC	NA	NA	TRBV4-1	TRBJ1-2
CASSGDRARAQHF	TGTGCCAGCAGTGGGGACCGAGCTCGGGCCCAGCATTTT	NA	NA	TRBV2	TRBJ1-5
CASSLVTNEQFF	TGTGCCAGCAGCTTGGTTACCAATGAGCAGTTCTTC	NA	NA	TRBV5-4	TRBJ2-1
CASSIPQRYQPQHF	TGTGCCAGTAGTATACCACAAAGATATCAGCCCCAGCATTTT	NA	NA	TRBV19	TRBJ1-5
CASSPGRNYGYTF	TGTGCCAGCAGTCCCGGACGGAATTATGGCTACACCTTC	NA	NA	TRBV28	TRBJ1-2
CASSYQPGVGSTEAFF	TGTGCCAGCAGTTATCAACCGGGGGTCGGGAGCACTGAAGCTTTCTTT	NA	NA	TRBV6-2/TRBV6-3	TRBJ1-1
CASSGSSRTLNTEAFF	TGTGCCAGCAGTGGATCCTCTAGGACCCTGAACACTGAAGCTTTCTTT	NA	NA	TRBV2	TRBJ1-1
CASSVQGNTGELFF	TGTGCCAGCAGTGTACAGGGAAACACCGGGGAGCTGTTTTTT	NA	NA	TRBV2	TRBJ2-2
CAWTVGQGYGYTF	TGTGCCTGGACAGTGGGGCAGGGGTATGGCTACACCTTC	NA	NA	TRBV30	TRBJ1-2
CASSEGTSYGYTF	TGTGCCAGCAGTGAGGGCACTAGCTATGGCTACACCTTC	NA	NA	TRBV25-1	TRBJ1-2
CASSYQGGDTEAFF	TGTGCCAGCAGCTATCAGGGAGGAGACACTGAAGCTTTCTTT	NA	few	TRBV7-2	TRBJ1-1
CASRLQGAYEQYF	TGTGCCAGCAGACTTCAGGGTGCCTACGAGCAGTACTTC	NA	NA	TRBV2	TRBJ2-7
CASSQDLTRRNTIYF	TGTGCCAGCAGCCAGGATCTAACCAGGCGAAACACCATATATTTT	NA	NA	TRBV3-1/TRBV3-2	TRBJ1-3
CASSPGQEFPEAFF	TGTGCCAGCTCACCGGGACAGGAGTTCCCTGAAGCTTTCTTT	TRBD1	NA	TRBV18	TRBJ1-1
CASSVRQDNSPLHF	TGTGCCAGCAGTGTGCGGCAGGATAATTCACCCCTCCACTTT	NA	NA	TRBV2	TRBJ1-6
CASSYKGASTDTQYF	TGTGCCAGCAGTTACAAGGGAGCTAGCACAGATACGCAGTATTTT	NA	NA	TRBV27	TRBJ2-3
CASGQGDSPLHF	TGTGCCAGCGGACAGGGGGATTCACCCCTCCACTTT	TRBD1	NA	TRBV28	TRBJ1-6
CSAWALNEQFF	TGCAGTGCTTGGGCGCTCAATGAGCAGTTCTTC	NA	NA	TRBV20-1	TRBJ2-1
CASRPGRGSNNEQFF	TGTGCCAGCAGGCCCGGGAGAGGTTCTAACAATGAGCAGTTCTTC	NA	NA	TRBV27	TRBJ2-1
CASSLAGFANEKLFF	TGTGCCAGCAGCTTAGCGGGGTTCGCTAATGAAAAACTGTTTTTT	NA	NA	TRBV11-2	TRBJ1-4
CASSPENRNTEAFF	TGTGCCAGCAGCCCGGAGAACAGGAACACTGAAGCTTTCTTT	NA	NA	TRBV7-3	TRBJ1-1
CASHEAGYTF	TGTGCCAGCCACGAAGCAGGCTACACCTTC	NA	NA	TRBV7-9	TRBJ1-2
CASSPGTSGNTGELFF	TGTGCCAGCTCACCGGGGACTAGCGGTAACACCGGGGAGCTGTTTTTT	TRBD2	NA	TRBV18	TRBJ2-2
CASSIGRVETQYF	TGTGCCAGTAGTATAGGCAGGGTGGAGACCCAGTACTTC	NA	few	TRBV19	TRBJ2-5
CASSRGPLNTEAFF	TGCGCCAGCAGCCGGGGACCACTGAACACTGAAGCTTTCTTT	NA	NA	TRBV4-1	TRBJ1-1
CASSRERGWGYEQYF	TGTGCCAGCAGCCGCGAGCGGGGTTGGGGTTACGAGCAGTACTTC	TRBD2	NA	TRBV28	TRBJ2-7
CAWSREPPETQYF	TGTGCCTGGAGTAGGGAGCCCCCAGAGACCCAGTACTTC	NA	NA	TRBV30	TRBJ2-5
CASSPVLADNEQFF	TGTGCCAGCTCACCAGTCCTGGCAGACAATGAGCAGTTCTTC	NA	NA	TRBV18	TRBJ2-1
CASSAGTGRNTEAFF	TGTGCCAGTAGTGCTGGGACAGGGCGGAACACTGAAGCTTTCTTT	TRBD1	NA	TRBV19	TRBJ1-1
CAWSLGPQNTGELFF	TGTGCCTGGAGTCTAGGACCACAAAACACCGGGGAGCTGTTTTTT	NA	NA	TRBV30	TRBJ2-2
CASSYIAGADEQYF	TGTGCCAGCAGTTACATTGCGGGGGCAGACGAGCAGTACTTC	NA	NA	TRBV6-2/TRBV6-3	TRBJ2-7